These T cell receptor beta chains were read from a single sample in a study of cytomegalovirus exposure and HLA in healthy donors. Measured with immunoSEQ multiplex PCR; TCRdb has only the in-frame clones, and not every one. Its clone listing holds some 110,000 clones. Sequencing was carried out using PBMCs. The receptors stem from a man aged 25-45 years in good health and CMV-seronegative. Each CDR3 is given with its conserved first and last residue. Fields, in order: V gene, D gene, J gene, CDR3 DNA, CDR3 protein. The D gene is left open where the match is weak.

>TRBV5-6|-|TRBJ2-7
TGTGCCAGCAACCTTCCCGGGGGGCGTTCCTACGAGCAGTACTTC
CASNLPGGRSYEQYF
>TRBV29-1|-|TRBJ2-3
TGCAGCGTTGAAAACCGAAAGACAGCCGTTGTCACAGATACGCAGTATTTT
CSVENRKTAVVTDTQYF
>TRBV29-1|-|TRBJ2-3
TGCAGTGCCCACTTGGATACGCAGTATTTT
CSAHLDTQYF
>TRBV6-1|-|TRBJ2-7
TGTGCCAGCAGTGAAGGCGCAGGGCTCAGCGAGCAGTACTTC
CASSEGAGLSEQYF
>TRBV25-1|TRBD2|TRBJ2-3
TGTGCCAGCCAAGGGACTAGCGGGAAGAATACGCAGTATTTT
CASQGTSGKNTQYF
>TRBV6-6|TRBD2|TRBJ2-2
TGTGCCAGCGGGATCTCCAAGCGGGAGACCGGGGAGCTGTTTTTT
CASGISKRETGELFF
>TRBV5-1|-|TRBJ2-3
TGCGCCAGCAACCTGGAGGGCCGGACAGATACGCAGTATTTT
CASNLEGRTDTQYF
>TRBV7-6|-|TRBJ1-1
TGTGCCAGCAGCTTAGGGCGCCCCGGAGGGGTTAAGGGGACTGAAGCTTTCTTT
CASSLGRPGGVKGTEAFF
>TRBV6-1|TRBD1|TRBJ2-7
TGTGCCAGCAGGCCGGGACAGGTCTACGAGCAGTACTTC
CASRPGQVYEQYF
>TRBV13|TRBD1|TRBJ2-7
TGTGCCAGCAGCTGGGGACAGTTGGACGAGCAGTACTTC
CASSWGQLDEQYF
>TRBV9|-|TRBJ2-2
TGTGCCAGCAGCGTAGCAACCCAGGGCGACACCGGGGAGCTGTTTTTT
CASSVATQGDTGELFF
>TRBV15|-|TRBJ1-5
TGTGCCACCAGCAGAGCCGACAGGCGGTCCCAGCATTTT
CATSRADRRSQHF
>TRBV5-1|-|TRBJ1-1
TGCGCCAGCAGATCGCCCAACAGCGGGAACACTGAAGCTTTCTTT
CASRSPNSGNTEAFF